The clone carrying this T cell receptor beta chain has only one observation. Its antigen is not known. The record originates from a study of T cell responses to AZD1222 COVID-19 vaccine. Study context: Pooled samples include second doses given at about 4 or 12 weeks. Points from the study as a whole: Donors, mostly white British, included more females; clonal diversity was possibly underestimated. Recipients of AZD1222 seropositive at baseline numbered only 5 or 6. Spike was spanned by vaccine-associated CD4 TCRs, with dominance at 160-218 and 743-854.

The repertoire was sequenced with immunoSEQ multiplex PCR; TCRdb's copy has only in-frame clones and lacks some. Among 130,000 to 150,000 clones listed, 85% to 90% were seen once. This TCR derives from an adult in good health. Material: peripheral blood, obtained on day 0 of AZD1222 vaccination.

CDR3 region: CASSPGANTGELFF. The CDR3 coding sequence is TGTGCCAGCAGCCCAGGTGCGAACACCGGGGAGCTGTTTTTT. J is TRBJ2-2 and V is TRBV28; no reliable D call. V lost 6 bases to trimming and J lost 0 bases, with 8 bases between them. This CDR3 spans 14 amino acids. The germline CDR1 and CDR2 sequences are MDHEN and SYDVKM.